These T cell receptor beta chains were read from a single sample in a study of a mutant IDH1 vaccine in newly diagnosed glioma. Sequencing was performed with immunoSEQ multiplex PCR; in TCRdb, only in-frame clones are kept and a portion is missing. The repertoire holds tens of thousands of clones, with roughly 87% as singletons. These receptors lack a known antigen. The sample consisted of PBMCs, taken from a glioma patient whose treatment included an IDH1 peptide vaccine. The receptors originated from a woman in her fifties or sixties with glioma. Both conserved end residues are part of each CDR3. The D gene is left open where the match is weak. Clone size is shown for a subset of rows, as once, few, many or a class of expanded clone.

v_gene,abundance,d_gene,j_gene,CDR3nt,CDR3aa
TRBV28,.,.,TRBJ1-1,TGTGCCAGCAGTTTCATGAACACTGAAGCTTTCTTT,CASSFMNTEAFF
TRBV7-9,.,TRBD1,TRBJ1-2,TGTGCCAGCAGCCCAAATGACAGGGGCTGGGATGGCTACACCTTC,CASSPNDRGWDGYTF
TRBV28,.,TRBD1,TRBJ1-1,TGTGCCAGCAGCCTACGTGAGACAGGGAAGAACACTGAAGCTTTCTTT,CASSLRETGKNTEAFF
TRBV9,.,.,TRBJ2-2,TGTGCCAGCAGCGCGGGAGTAAACACCGGGGAGCTGTTTTTT,CASSAGVNTGELFF
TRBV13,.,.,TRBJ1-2,TGTGCCAGCAGCTTAAGAATTCGGGATAACTATGGCTACACCTTC,CASSLRIRDNYGYTF
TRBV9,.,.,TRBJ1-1,TGTGCCAGCAGCGCGTCAGGGATTGAAGCTTTCTTT,CASSASGIEAFF
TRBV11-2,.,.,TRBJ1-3,TGTGCCAGCAGCCCCGGACGCTTCTCTGGAAACACCATATATTTT,CASSPGRFSGNTIYF
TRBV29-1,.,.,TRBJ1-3,TGCAGCGTTGATCATTGCAGCCGAATAATCCCTCTTAGGTCGAACACCATATATTTT,CSVDHCSRIIPLRSNTIYF
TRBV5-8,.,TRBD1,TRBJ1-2,TGTGCCAGCAGCTTCCGGGACAGGGCCTATGGCTACACCTTC,CASSFRDRAYGYTF
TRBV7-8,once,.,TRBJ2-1,TGTGCCAGCAGCTTAGGGCGGTACAATGAGCAGTTCTTC,CASSLGRYNEQFF
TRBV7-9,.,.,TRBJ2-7,TGTGCCAGCAGCACCTCGAGCGGTGGCGAGCAGTACTTC,CASSTSSGGEQYF
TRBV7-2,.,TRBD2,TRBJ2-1,TGTGCCAGCAGCTTAGTAGCGGGGGGTTCGCAGGAGCAGTTCTTC,CASSLVAGGSQEQFF
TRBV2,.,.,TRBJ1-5,TGTGCCAGCAGTACCCGTCCCCAGCATTTT,CASSTRPQHF
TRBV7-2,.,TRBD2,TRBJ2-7,TGTGCCAGCAGCCCTGGACTAGCGGGGCTCCTTATTAGCTCCTACGAGCAGTACTTC,CASSPGLAGLLISSYEQYF
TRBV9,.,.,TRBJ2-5,TGTGCCAGCAGCGCCGGACAGACGTACCAAGAGACCCAGTACTTC,CASSAGQTYQETQYF
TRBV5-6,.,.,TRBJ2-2,TGTGCCAGCAGCTTGGCTCAGGGGCTGAGGAACGGGGAGCTGTTTTTT,CASSLAQGLRNGELFF
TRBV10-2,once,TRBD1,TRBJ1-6,TGCGCCAGCTGGGGACAGAGAGATAATTCACCCCTCCACTTT,CASWGQRDNSPLHF
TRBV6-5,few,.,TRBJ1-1,TGTGCCAGCAACCCAACAGGGCTCGGGGAAGCTTTCTTT,CASNPTGLGEAFF
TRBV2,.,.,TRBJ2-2,TGTGCCAGCAGCTTGGAGTTGACCGGGGAGCTGTTTTTT,CASSLELTGELFF
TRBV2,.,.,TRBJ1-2,TGTGCCAGCAGGGGCGGGGCAGGGAAGCCGGCTAACTATGGCTACACCTTC,CASRGGAGKPANYGYTF
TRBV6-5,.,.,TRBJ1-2,TGTGCCAGCAGTCCCCGGGGGAGGGGAGGGTATGGCTACACCTTC,CASSPRGRGGYGYTF